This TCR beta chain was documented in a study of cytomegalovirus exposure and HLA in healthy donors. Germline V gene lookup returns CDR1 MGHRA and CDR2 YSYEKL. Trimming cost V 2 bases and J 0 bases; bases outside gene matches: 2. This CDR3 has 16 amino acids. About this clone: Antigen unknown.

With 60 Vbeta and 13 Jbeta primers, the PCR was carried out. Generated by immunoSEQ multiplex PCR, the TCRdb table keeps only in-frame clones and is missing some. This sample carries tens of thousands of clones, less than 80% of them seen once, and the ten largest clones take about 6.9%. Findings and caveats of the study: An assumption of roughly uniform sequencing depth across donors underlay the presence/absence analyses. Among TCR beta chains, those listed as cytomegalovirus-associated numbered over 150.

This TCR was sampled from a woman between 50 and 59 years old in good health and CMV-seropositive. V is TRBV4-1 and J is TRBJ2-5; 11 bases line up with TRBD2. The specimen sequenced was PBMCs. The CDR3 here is CASSQILAGDQETQYF. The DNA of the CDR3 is TGCGCCAGCAGCCAAATACTAGCGGGGGACCAAGAGACCCAGTACTTC.